This T cell receptor beta chain originates from a study of blood T cell repertoires in COVID-19. Across the whole study: T cells, B-cell-depleted T cells, or PBMCs provided the cDNA or gDNA that served as material.

Under the authors' procedure: Reference gene primer amplification gave nucleated cell count estimates. Libraries were prepared by immunoSEQ multiplex PCR; TCRdb keeps only in-frame clonotypes and omits some of them. From that table come the V and J calls and clone size; the DNA was used to work out D and trimming. Here the sample spans 140,000 to 150,000 clones, approximately 80% being singletons. Trimming at V came to 3 bases and at J to 7 bases, leaving 6 bases not matched to a gene. The CDR3 covers 14 residues. Germline V gene lookup returns CDR1 DFQATT and CDR2 SNEGSKA (reference sequence). Sequencing was carried out using peripheral blood. This clonotype originated in a man in his 70s who had recovered from COVID-19. The chain joins TRBV20-1 to TRBJ2-1; 10 bases line up with TRBD1. DNA of the CDR3: TGCAGTGCTAGTTGGGACAGGGGAGTTAATGAGCAGTTCTTC. Its protein product is CSASWDRGVNEQFF.